This T cell receptor beta chain was sequenced in a study of identifying expanded T cells in peripheral blood. This clone was detected a few times. TCRdb's table, derived via immunoSEQ multiplex PCR, lists solely in-frame clones and lacks some. The data contain around 120,000 clones, 75% to 90% of them singletons. The sequence was collected from a person between 18 and 75 years old in good health. The source material was blood.

CDR3 sequence (DNA): TGTGCCAGTAGTTTAAGGACAGGGGCTCAGCCCCAGCATTTT. It yields the protein CASSLRTGAQPQHF. The V call is TRBV19, the J call TRBJ1-5; 9 bases are shared with TRBD1. The CDR3 totals 14 residues. V shed 5 bases, J shed 6 bases, and the junction held 5 bases outside the gene matches. Germline V gene sequence: CDR1 LNHDA, CDR2 SQIVND (reference sequence). Full variable domain (remainder filled in from reference TRBV19 and TRBJ1-5): DGGITQSPKYLFRKEGQNVTLSCEQNLNHDAMYWYRQDPGQGLRLIYYSQIVNDFQKGDIAEGYSVSREKKESFPLTVTSAQKNPTAFYLCASSLRTGAQPQHFGDGTRLSIL.